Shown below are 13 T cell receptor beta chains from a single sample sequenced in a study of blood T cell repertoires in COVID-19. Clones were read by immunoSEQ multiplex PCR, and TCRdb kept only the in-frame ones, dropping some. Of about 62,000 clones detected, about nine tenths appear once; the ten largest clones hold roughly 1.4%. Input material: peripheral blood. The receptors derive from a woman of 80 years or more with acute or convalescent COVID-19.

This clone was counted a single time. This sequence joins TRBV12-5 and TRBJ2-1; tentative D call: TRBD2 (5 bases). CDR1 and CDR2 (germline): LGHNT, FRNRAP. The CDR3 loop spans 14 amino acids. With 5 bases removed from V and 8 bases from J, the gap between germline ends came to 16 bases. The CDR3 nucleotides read TGTGCTAGTGGTCCCCCGGACTTATGGGATGAGCAGTTCTTC. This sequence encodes CASGPPDLWDEQFF.

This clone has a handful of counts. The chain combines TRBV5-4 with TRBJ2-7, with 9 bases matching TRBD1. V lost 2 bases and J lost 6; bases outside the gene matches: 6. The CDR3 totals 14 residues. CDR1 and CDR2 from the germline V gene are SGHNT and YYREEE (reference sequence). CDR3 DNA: TGTGCCAGCAGCTTCCCAGGACAGGGGCGCGAGCAGTACTTC. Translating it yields CASSFPGQGREQYF.

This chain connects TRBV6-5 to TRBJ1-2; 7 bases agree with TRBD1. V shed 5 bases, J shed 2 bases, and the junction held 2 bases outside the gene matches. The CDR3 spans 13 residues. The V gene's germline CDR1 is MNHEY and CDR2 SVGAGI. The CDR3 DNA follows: TGTGCCAGCAGTACCAGGGGGAACTATGGCTACACCTTC. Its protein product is CASSTRGNYGYTF.

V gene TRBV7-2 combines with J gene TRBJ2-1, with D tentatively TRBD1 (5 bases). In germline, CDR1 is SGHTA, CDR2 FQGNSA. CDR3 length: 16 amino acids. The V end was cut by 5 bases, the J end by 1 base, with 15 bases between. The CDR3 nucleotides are TGTGCCAGCAGCAAAACCCAAGGGGTGTCCTACAATGAGCAGTTCTTC. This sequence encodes CASSKTQGVSYNEQFF.

The CDR3 spells CASSSAGRNEQFF. As DNA, the CDR3 is TGTGCCAGCAGCTCGGCAGGGAGGAATGAGCAGTTCTTC. V gene TRBV7-3 combines with J gene TRBJ2-1; TRBD2 might be the D (6 bases). The CDR3 consists of 13 residues. V dropped 4 bases and J dropped 7 bases, with 11 bases sitting between them. Germline CDR1 reads SGHTA; CDR2 reads FQGTGA.

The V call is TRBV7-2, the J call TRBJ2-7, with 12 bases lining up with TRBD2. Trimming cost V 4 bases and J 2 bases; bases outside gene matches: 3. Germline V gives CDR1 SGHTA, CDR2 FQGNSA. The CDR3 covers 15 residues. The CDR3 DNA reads TGTGCCAGCAGCTCCCGACTAGCGGGAGCCTACGAGCAGTACTTC. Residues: CASSSRLAGAYEQYF. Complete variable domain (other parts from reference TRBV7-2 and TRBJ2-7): GAGVSQSPSNKVTEKGKDVELRCDPISGHTALYWYRQSLGQGLEFLIYFQGNSAPDKSGLPSDRFSAERTGGSVSTLTIQRTQQEDSAVYLCASSSRLAGAYEQYFGPGTRLTVT.

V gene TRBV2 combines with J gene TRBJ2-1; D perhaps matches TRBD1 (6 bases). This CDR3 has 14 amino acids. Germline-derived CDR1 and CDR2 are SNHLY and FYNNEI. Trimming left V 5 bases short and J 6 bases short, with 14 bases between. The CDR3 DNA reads TGTGCCAGCAGTAAAGGACAGTTAGGCAATGAGCAGTTCTTC. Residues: CASSKGQLGNEQFF. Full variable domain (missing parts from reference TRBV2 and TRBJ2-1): EPEVTQTPSHQVTQMGQEVILRCVPISNHLYFYWYRQILGQKVEFLVSFYNNEISEKSEIFDDQFSVERPDGSNFTLKIRSTKLEDSAMYFCASSKGQLGNEQFFGPGTRLTVL.

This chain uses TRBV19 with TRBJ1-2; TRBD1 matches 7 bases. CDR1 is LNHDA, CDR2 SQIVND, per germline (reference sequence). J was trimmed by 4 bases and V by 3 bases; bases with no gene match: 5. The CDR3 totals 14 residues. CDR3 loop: CASSIDRASYGYTF. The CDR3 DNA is TGTGCCAGTAGTATCGACAGGGCATCCTATGGCTACACCTTC.

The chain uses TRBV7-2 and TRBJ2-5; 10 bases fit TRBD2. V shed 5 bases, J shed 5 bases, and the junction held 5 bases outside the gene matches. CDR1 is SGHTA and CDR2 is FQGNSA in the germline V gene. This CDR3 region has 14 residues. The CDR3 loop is CASSTVAGGETQYF. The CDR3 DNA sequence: TGTGCCAGCAGCACAGTAGCGGGAGGTGAGACCCAGTACTTC.

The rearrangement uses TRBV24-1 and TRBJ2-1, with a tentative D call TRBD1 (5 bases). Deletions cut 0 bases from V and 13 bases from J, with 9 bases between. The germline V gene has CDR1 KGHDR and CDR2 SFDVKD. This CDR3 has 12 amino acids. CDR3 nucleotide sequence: TGTGCCACCAGTGATTTGCAGGGTCCCCAGTTCTTC. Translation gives CATSDLQGPQFF.

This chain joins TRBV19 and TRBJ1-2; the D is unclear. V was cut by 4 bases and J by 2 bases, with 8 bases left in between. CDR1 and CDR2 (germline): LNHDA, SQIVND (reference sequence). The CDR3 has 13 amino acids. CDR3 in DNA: TGTGCCAGTAGTAACCGGGAGAACTATGGCTACACCTTC. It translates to CASSNRENYGYTF. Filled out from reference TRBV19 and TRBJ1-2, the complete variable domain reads DGGITQSPKYLFRKEGQNVTLSCEQNLNHDAMYWYRQDPGQGLRLIYYSQIVNDFQKGDIAEGYSVSREKKESFPLTVTSAQKNPTAFYLCASSNRENYGYTFGSGTRLTVV.

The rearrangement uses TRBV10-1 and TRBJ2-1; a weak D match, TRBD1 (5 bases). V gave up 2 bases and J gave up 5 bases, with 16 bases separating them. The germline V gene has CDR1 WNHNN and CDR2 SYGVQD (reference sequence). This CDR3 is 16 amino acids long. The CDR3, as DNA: TGCGCCAGCAGTGAGCGGTACAGGACCGATAACAATGAGCAGTTCTTC. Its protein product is CASSERYRTDNNEQFF.

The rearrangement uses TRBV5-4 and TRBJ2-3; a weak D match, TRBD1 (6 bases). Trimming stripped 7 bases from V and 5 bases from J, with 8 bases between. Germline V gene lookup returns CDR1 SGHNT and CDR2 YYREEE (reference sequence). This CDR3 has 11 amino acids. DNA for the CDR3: TGTGCCAGCGGCAGGGGAGATACGCAGTATTTT. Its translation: CASGRGDTQYF.